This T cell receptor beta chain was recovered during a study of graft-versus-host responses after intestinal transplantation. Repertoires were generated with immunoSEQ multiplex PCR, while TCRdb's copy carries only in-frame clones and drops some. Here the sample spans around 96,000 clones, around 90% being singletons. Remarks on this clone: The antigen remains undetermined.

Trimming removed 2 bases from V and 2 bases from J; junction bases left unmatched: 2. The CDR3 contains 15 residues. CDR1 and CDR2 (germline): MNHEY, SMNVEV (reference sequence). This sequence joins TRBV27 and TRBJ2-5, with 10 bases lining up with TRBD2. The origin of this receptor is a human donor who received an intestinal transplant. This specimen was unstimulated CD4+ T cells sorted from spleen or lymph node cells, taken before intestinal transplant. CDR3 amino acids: CASSLTSGVQETQYF. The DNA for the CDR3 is TGTGCCAGCAGTTTAACTAGCGGGGTACAAGAGACCCAGTACTTC.